The entry below gives a single T cell receptor beta chain sequence along with its context. V gave up 5 bases and J gave up 5 bases, with 18 bases separating them. The germline gives CDR1 SGHTA, CDR2 FQGNSA. The CDR3 spans 16 residues. The protocol was immunoSEQ multiplex PCR, while the TCRdb copy is restricted to in-frame clones and leaves out a portion. The sample has about 660,000 clones, 70% to 90% seen once. The sample comes from a study of shared T cell receptors in the human thymus. Separately, the same data were catalogued under a study of human thymus T cells. This second study says: Serving as donors were healthy Finnish infants, each of whom was having open corrective surgery for congenital heart defects. Obtained as resections during corrective heart surgery, the thymus tissue was then studied. Gene usage for V and J segments appeared biased in thymic and blood repertoires. Among unrelated individuals, related research reported thymic repertoires that overlapped highly.

The gene calls are TRBV7-2 and TRBJ2-2, with D perhaps matching TRBD2 (6 bases). The material sequenced was thymocytes. This TCR was sampled from a boy under three years old with a congenital heart defect. The CDR3 DNA reads TGTGCCAGCAGCCCCGGGAGAGGCCGGTTTACCGGGGAGCTGTTTTTT. Translated: CASSPGRGRFTGELFF.